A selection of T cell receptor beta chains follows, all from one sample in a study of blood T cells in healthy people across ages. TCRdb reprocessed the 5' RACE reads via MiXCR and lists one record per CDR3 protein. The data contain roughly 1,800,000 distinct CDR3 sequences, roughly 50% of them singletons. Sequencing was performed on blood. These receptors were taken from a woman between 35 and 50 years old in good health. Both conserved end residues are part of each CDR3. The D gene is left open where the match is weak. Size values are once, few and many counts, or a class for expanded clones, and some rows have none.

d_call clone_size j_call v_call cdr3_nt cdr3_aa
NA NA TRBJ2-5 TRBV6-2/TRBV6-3 TGTGCCAGCAGGGAAAGCACAGAGACCCAGTACTTC CASRESTETQYF
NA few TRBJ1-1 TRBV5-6 TGTGCCAGCAGCCAAGCCCTAATGTACACTGAAGCTTTCTTT CASSQALMYTEAFF
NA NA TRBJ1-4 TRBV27 TGTGCCAGCCGAGTTCGAGGGAGTAATGAAAAACTGTTTTTT CASRVRGSNEKLFF
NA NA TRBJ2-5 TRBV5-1 TGCGCCAGCAGGGTCCCTCCGCAAGAGACCCAGTACTTC CASRVPPQETQYF
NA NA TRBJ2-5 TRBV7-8 TGTGCCAGCAGCCAATCCCCCGCGGGTGGAGGCGAGACCCAGTACTTC CASSQSPAGGGETQYF
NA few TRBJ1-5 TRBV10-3 TGTGCCATCAGTGAGCCGCATCAGCCCCAGCATTTT CAISEPHQPQHF
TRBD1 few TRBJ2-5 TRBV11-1 TGTGCCAGCAGCTTCGACAGGGGGCAAGGGGAGACCCAGTACTTC CASSFDRGQGETQYF
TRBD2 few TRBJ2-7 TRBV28 TGTGCCAGCAGCCTTACGGCGGGGCTAGCGGGGGAGCAGTACTTC CASSLTAGLAGEQYF
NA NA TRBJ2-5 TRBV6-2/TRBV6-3 TGTGCCATAAAGAGGGGCAGTATTTCTTTGGAGACCCAGTACTTC CAIKRGSISLETQYF
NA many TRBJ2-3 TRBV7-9 TGTGCCAGCAGCCCTCAGGGTTCAGATACGCAGTATTTT CASSPQGSDTQYF
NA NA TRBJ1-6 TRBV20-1 TGCAGTGCTAGCCCAGATGAAAATTCACCCCTCCACTTT CSASPDENSPLHF
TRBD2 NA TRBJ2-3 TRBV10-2 TGCGCCAGCAGTGTCCCCGGGGGGATTAGCACAGATACGCAGTATTTT CASSVPGGISTDTQYF
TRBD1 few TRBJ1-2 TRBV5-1 TGCGCCAGCAGCTTGGTCCAGAGGTCCCAGGGGGCAACGAACTATGGCTACACCTTC CASSLVQRSQGATNYGYTF
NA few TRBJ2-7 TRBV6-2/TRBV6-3 TGTGCCAGCAGTTTTCACAGCAACTACGAGCAGTACTTC CASSFHSNYEQYF
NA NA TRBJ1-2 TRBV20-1 TGCAGTGCTAGAGTGACGGGAGCTAACTATGGCTACACCTTC CSARVTGANYGYTF
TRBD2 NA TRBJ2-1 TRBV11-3 TGTGCCAGCAGCTTAGGGGGACTAGCCTACAATGAGCAGTTCTTC CASSLGGLAYNEQFF
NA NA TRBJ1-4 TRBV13 TGTGCCAGCAGCTTCGGCGGATATAATGAAAAACTGTTTTTT CASSFGGYNEKLFF
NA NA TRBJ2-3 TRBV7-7 TGTGCTACCTCGGGGGGCCCCACAGATACGCAGTATTTT CATSGGPTDTQYF
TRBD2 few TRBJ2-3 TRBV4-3 TGCGCCAGCAGCCAAGAGTGGCGGGGGAAGGCAGATACGCAGTATTTT CASSQEWRGKADTQYF
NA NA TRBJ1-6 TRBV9 TGTGCCAGCCCTCTTCTGAGCTCCTATAATTCACCCCTCCACTTT CASPLLSSYNSPLHF
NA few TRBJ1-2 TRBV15 TGTGCCACCAGCAGAGATTTGGTCCTCTACTATGGCTACACCTTC CATSRDLVLYYGYTF
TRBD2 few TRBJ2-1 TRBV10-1 TGCGCCAGCAGTGAGTGGGGACTAGCAGGCTACAATGAGCAGTTCTTC CASSEWGLAGYNEQFF
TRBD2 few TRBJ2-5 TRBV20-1 TGCAGTGCTAGCAAGGGTAGCGGGGGTAGACAAGAGACCCAGTACTTC CSASKGSGGRQETQYF
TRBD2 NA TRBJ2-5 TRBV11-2 TGTGCCAGCAGCCCCACAGCGGGGGATGAGGCTCAGTACTTC CASSPTAGDEAQYF
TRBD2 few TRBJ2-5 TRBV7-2 TGTGCCAGCAGCTTATGGGGTAGCGGGGGCCCTTACCAAGAGACCCAGTACTTC CASSLWGSGGPYQETQYF
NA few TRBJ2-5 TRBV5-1 TGCGCCAGCAGCTTGGTACGGGGGTTCCAAGAGACCCAGTACTTC CASSLVRGFQETQYF
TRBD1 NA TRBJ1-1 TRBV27 TGTGCCAGCAGTTTCGGGACAGACGCTTTCTTT CASSFGTDAFF